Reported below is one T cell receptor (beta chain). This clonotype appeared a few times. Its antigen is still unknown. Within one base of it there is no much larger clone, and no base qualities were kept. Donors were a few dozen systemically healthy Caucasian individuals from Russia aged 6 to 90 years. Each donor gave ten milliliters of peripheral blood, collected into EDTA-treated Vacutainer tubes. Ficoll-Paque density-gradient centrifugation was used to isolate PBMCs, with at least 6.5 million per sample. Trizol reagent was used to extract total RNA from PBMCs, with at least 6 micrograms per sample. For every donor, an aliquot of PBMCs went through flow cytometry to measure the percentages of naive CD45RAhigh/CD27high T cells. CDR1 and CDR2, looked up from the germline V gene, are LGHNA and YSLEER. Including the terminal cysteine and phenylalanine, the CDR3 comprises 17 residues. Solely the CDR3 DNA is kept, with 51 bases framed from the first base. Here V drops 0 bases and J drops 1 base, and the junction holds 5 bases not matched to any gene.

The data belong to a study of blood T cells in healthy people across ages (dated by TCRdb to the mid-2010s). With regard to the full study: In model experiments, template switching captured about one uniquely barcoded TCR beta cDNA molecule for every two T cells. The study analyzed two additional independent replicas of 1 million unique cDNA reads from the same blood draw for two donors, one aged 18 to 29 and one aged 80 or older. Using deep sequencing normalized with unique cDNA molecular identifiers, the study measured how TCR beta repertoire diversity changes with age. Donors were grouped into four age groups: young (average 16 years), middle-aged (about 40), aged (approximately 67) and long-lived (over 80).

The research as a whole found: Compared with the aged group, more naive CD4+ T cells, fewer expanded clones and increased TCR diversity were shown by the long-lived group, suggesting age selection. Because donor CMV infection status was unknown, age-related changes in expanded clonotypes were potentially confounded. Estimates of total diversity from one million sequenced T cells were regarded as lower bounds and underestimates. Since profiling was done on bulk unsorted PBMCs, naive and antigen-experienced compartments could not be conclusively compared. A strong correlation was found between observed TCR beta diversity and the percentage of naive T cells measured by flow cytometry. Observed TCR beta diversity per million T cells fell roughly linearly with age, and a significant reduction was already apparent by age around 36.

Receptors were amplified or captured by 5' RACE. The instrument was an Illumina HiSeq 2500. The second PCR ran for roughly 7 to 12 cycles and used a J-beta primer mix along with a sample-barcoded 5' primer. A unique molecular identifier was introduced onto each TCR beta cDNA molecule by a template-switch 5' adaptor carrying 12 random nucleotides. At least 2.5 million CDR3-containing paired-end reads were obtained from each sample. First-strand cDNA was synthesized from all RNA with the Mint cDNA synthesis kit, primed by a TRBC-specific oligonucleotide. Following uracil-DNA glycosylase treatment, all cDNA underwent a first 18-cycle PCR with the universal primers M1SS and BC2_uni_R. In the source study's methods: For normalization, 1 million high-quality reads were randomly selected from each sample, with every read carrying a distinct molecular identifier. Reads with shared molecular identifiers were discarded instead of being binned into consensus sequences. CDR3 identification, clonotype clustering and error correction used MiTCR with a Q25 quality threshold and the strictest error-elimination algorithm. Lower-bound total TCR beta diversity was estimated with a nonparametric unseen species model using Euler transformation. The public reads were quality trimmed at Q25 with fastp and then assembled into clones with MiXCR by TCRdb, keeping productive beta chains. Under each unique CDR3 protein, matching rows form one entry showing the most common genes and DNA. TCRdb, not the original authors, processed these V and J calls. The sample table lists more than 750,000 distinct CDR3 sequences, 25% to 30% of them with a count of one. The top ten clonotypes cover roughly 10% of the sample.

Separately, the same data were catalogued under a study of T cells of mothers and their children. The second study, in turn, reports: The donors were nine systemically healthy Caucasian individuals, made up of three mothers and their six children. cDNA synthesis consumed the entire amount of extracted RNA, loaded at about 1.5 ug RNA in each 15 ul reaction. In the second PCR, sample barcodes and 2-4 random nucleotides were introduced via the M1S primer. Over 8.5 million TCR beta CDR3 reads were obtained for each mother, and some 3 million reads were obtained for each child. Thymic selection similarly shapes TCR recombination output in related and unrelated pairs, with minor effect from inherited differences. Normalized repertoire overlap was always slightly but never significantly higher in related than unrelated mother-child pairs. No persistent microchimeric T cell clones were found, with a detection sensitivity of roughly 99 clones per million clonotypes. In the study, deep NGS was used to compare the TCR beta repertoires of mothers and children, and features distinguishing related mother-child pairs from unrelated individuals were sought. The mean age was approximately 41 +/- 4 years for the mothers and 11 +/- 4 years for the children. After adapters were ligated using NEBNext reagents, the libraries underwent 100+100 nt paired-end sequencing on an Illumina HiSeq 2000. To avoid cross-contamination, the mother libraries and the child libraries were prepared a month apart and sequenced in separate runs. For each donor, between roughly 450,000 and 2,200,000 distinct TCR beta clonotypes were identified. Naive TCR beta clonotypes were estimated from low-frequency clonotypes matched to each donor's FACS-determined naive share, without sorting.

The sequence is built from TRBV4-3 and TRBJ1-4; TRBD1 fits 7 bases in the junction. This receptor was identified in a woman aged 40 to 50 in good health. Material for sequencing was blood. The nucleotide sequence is TGCGCCAGCAGCCAAGATTCAGGGGGGATAACTAATGAAAAACTGTTTTTT. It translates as CASSQDSGGITNEKLFF.